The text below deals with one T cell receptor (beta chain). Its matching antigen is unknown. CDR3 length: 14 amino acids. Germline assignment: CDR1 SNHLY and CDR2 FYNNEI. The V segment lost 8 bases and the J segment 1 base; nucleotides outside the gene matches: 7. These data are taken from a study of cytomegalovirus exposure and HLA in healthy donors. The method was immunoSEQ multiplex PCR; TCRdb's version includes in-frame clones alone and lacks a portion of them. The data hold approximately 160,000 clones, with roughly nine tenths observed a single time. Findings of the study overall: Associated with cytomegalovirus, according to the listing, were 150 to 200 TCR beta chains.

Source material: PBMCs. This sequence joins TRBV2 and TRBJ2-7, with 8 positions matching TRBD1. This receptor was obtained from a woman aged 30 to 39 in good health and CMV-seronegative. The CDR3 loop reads CASRFRDRSYEQYF. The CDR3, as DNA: TGTGCCAGCCGTTTCCGGGACAGGTCCTACGAGCAGTACTTC.